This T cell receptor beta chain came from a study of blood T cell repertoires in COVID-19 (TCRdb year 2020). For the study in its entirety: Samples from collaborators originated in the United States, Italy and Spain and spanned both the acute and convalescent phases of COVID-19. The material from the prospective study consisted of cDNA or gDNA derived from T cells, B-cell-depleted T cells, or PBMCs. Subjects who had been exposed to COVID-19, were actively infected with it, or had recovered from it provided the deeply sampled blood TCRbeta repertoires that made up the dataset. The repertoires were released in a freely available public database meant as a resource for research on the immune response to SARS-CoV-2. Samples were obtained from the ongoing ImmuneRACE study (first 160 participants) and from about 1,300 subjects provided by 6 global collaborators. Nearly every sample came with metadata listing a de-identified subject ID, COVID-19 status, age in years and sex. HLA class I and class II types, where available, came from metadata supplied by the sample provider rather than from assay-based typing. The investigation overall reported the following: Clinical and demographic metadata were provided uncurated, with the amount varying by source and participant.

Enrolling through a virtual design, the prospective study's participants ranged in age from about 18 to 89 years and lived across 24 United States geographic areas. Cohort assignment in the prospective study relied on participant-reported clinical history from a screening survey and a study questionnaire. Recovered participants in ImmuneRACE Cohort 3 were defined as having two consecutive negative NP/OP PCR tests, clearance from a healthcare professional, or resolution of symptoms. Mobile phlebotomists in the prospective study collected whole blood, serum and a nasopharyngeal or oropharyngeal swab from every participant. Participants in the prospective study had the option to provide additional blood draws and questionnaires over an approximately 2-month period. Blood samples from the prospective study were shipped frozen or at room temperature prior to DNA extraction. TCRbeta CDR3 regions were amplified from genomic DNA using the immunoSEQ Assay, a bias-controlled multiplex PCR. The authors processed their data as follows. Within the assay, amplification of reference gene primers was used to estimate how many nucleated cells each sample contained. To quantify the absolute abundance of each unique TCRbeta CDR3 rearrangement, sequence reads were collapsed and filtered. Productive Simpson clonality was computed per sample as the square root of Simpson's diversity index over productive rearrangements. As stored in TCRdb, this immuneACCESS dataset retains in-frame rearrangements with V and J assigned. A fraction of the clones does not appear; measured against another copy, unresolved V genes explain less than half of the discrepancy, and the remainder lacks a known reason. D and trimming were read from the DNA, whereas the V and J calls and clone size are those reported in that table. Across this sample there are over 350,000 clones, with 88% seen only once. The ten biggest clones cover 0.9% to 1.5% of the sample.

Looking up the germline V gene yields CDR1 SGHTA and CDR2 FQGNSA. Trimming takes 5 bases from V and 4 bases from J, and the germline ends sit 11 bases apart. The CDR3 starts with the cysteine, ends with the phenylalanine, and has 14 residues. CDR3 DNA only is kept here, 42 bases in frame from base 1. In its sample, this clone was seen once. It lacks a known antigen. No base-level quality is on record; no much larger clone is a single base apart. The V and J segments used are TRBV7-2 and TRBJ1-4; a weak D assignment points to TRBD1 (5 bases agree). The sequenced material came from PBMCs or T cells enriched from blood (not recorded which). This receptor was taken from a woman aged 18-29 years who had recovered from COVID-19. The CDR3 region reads CASSTQGGNEKLFF. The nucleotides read TGTGCCAGCAGCACCCAGGGAGGTAATGAAAAACTGTTTTTT. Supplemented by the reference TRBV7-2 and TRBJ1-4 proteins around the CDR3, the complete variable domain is GAGVSQSPSNKVTEKGKDVELRCDPISGHTALYWYRQSLGQGLEFLIYFQGNSAPDKSGLPSDRFSAERTGGSVSTLTIQRTQQEDSAVYLCASSTQGGNEKLFFGSGTQLSVL.